These 28 T cell receptor beta chains were all obtained from the same sample, sequenced in a study of cytomegalovirus exposure and HLA in healthy donors. Primers included in the PCR were 60 Vbeta and 13 Jbeta primers. Profiled with immunoSEQ multiplex PCR; TCRdb holds only in-frame clones, not every one. The sample carries about 160,000 clones, over 75% recorded once. Sequencing input: PBMCs. Every receptor here comes from a woman younger than 30 in good health and CMV-seronegative.

This chain joins TRBV28 and TRBJ2-2, with 8 bases matching TRBD1. The CDR3 is 14 amino acids. V was clipped by 5 bases and J by 5 bases; unmatched bases: 4. Germline CDR1 and CDR2: MDHEN and SYDVKM. The CDR3 spells CASSLGQGTGELFF. The CDR3, as DNA: TGTGCCAGCAGTCTAGGACAGGGAACCGGGGAGCTGTTTTTT.

This chain connects TRBV5-1 to TRBJ2-6, with 7 bases fitting TRBD1. The J segment lost 4 bases and the V segment lost 0 bases, leaving 10 bases of the junction unmatched. Germline-derived CDR1 and CDR2 are SGHRS and YFSETQ. CDR3 length: 18 amino acids. The CDR3 DNA follows: TGCGCCAGCAGCTTGGACAGGGGTACCTTCACCGGGGCCAACGTCCTGACTTTC. Amino acid sequence: CASSLDRGTFTGANVLTF.

The gene calls are TRBV6-5 and TRBJ1-5; tentatively, D is TRBD1 (5 bases). Germline CDR1 reads MNHEY; CDR2 reads SVGAGI. V gave up 6 bases and J gave up 3 bases, with 12 bases separating them. The CDR3 covers 14 residues. The CDR3 sequence: CASSLAGNNQPQHF. The DNA of the CDR3 is TGTGCCAGCAGCCTTGCAGGGAACAATCAGCCCCAGCATTTT.

This rearrangement joins TRBV11-2 to TRBJ1-1; a weak D match, TRBD1 (6 bases). Trimming took off 3 bases at V and 2 bases at J, with 13 bases between the two ends. The length of the CDR3 is 15 residues. Germline assignment: CDR1 SGHAT and CDR2 FQNNGV. The DNA of the CDR3 is TGTGCCAGCAGCTTGATGTCGGGGGGCAACACTGAAGCTTTCTTT. Amino acid sequence: CASSLMSGGNTEAFF.

The chain's CDR3 is CASSGGLATRADTQYF. DNA for the CDR3: TGTGCCAGCAGCGGCGGACTAGCGACGAGAGCGGATACGCAGTATTTT. The chain combines TRBV9 with TRBJ2-3, with TRBD2 matching over 9 bases. The CDR3 is made up of 16 amino acids. The J segment lost 6 bases and the V segment lost 3 bases, leaving 11 bases of the junction unmatched. Germline CDR1 reads SGDLS; CDR2 reads YYNGEE.

In this sample, this clone turned up a few times. J is TRBJ1-2 and V is TRBV19, with a possible D match to TRBD1 (5 bases). The germline V gene encodes CDR1 LNHDA and CDR2 SQIVND (reference sequence). Trimming took off 2 bases at V and 8 bases at J, with 24 bases between the two ends. This CDR3 has 17 residues. The CDR3 loop is CASSIRFRRTRLTGYTF. Written as DNA, the CDR3 is TGTGCCAGTAGTATACGTTTTAGGCGGACAAGGCTCACCGGCTACACCTTC. Based on the CDR3 plus reference TRBV19 and TRBJ1-2, the full variable domain is DGGITQSPKYLFRKEGQNVTLSCEQNLNHDAMYWYRQDPGQGLRLIYYSQIVNDFQKGDIAEGYSVSREKKESFPLTVTSAQKNPTAFYLCASSIRFRRTRLTGYTFGSGTRLTVV.

The V call is TRBV19, the J call TRBJ2-1, with D perhaps TRBD2 (6 bases). CDR3 length equals 14 residues. Between the trimmed V and J ends, which lost 1 base and 9 bases, there was a span of 13 bases. The V gene's germline CDR1 is LNHDA and CDR2 SQIVND (reference sequence). The CDR3 region has the DNA TGTGCCAGTAGTATAGCGGGAGTGTACGGTGAGCAGTTCTTC. This codes for CASSIAGVYGEQFF.

The table lists this clone with a few counts. The chain joins TRBV2 to TRBJ2-2; D not certain. V was clipped by 9 bases and J by 0 bases, with 14 bases between them. Germline assignment: CDR1 SNHLY and CDR2 FYNNEI. CDR3 length: 15 residues. The CDR3 region has the DNA TGTGCCAGTCTAACTACTTTCGCGAACACCGGGGAGCTGTTTTTT. It codes for CASLTTFANTGELFF.

The chain recombines TRBV12-5 with TRBJ2-5, with TRBD1 identical over 7 bases. Germline trimming cut 7 bases from V and 7 bases from J; bases unmatched to any gene: 9. The CDR3 contains 13 residues. Germline CDR1 reads LGHNT; CDR2 reads FRNRAP. The CDR3, as DNA: TGTGCTAGTGAGCTGGGACAGATAGGGACCCAGTACTTC. Its protein product is CASELGQIGTQYF.

The CDR3 DNA is TGTGCCAGCACCGTCGGGGGGCATGGCTACACCTTC. Amino acid sequence: CASTVGGHGYTF. The V call is TRBV5-4, the J call TRBJ1-2, with D perhaps matching TRBD1 (6 bases). V lost 6 bases and J 6 bases, leaving 12 bases between the germline ends. The germline V gene has CDR1 SGHNT and CDR2 YYREEE (reference sequence). The CDR3 consists of 12 residues.

The rearrangement joins TRBV4-1 to TRBJ2-7; D might be TRBD2 (5 bases). The V and J ends lost 3 bases and 0 bases respectively, with 9 bases between them. Looked up from germline, CDR1 is MGHRA and CDR2 is YSYEKL. CDR3 length: 14 amino acids. Here the CDR3 reads CASSQGSFSYEQYF. The CDR3 region has the DNA TGCGCCAGCAGCCAGGGGAGTTTCTCCTACGAGCAGTACTTC.

The chain employs TRBV5-6 and TRBJ1-1; tentatively, D is TRBD1 (5 bases). The CDR3 consists of 15 residues. The V gene's germline CDR1 is SGHDT and CDR2 YYEEEE. The ends were cut back, 2 bases at V and 3 bases at J, with 14 bases in the middle. The CDR3 region is CASSLGGVGDTEAFF. The CDR3 bases are TGTGCCAGCAGCTTAGGAGGGGTGGGGGACACTGAAGCTTTCTTT.

In this sample, this clone turned up once. CDR3 coding DNA: TGCGCCAGCAGTCAATCCGGGACAGGCCTTAGGTTACCCCTCCACTTT. It translates to CASSQSGTGLRLPLHF. V is TRBV23-1 and J is TRBJ1-6, with 8 bases aligning to TRBD1. TRBV23-1 is reported as an ORF; its role is uncertain. J gave up 12 bases and V 0 bases, and 10 bases lay outside the gene matches. The CDR3 spans 16 residues.

The V and J genes are TRBV19 and TRBJ1-5, with 7 bases lining up with TRBD1. Germline trimming cut 8 bases from V and 3 bases from J; bases unmatched to any gene: 13. The germline V gene has CDR1 LNHDA and CDR2 SQIVND (reference sequence). This CDR3 comprises 16 residues. The CDR3 sequence: CASVGFGQGDNQPQHF. CDR3 nucleotides: TGTGCCAGTGTAGGGTTCGGGCAGGGGGACAATCAGCCCCAGCATTTT. Combining the CDR3 with reference TRBV19 and TRBJ1-5 gives the whole variable domain DGGITQSPKYLFRKEGQNVTLSCEQNLNHDAMYWYRQDPGQGLRLIYYSQIVNDFQKGDIAEGYSVSREKKESFPLTVTSAQKNPTAFYLCASVGFGQGDNQPQHFGDGTRLSIL.

J is TRBJ2-3 and V is TRBV10-2; 7 bases align to TRBD1. Unmatched junction bases numbered 14, after V lost 5 bases and J lost 6 bases. CDR1 is WSHSY and CDR2 is SAAADI in the germline V gene. The CDR3 runs 16 residues. The CDR3 nucleotides read TGCGCCAGCAGTATACGCGACAGGGCGAAGGAGGATACGCAGTATTTT. Amino acids: CASSIRDRAKEDTQYF.

This clone was seen a single time. The J gene is TRBJ1-1, the V gene TRBV9; D not resolved. V was clipped by 0 bases and J by 2 bases, with 8 bases between them. The V gene's germline CDR1 is SGDLS and CDR2 YYNGEE. The CDR3 runs to 14 residues. The CDR3 DNA reads TGTGCCAGCAGCGTAGTCCCAGGAAACACTGAAGCTTTCTTT. This codes for CASSVVPGNTEAFF.

The genes are TRBV15 and TRBJ1-5; 11 positions agree with TRBD1. The CDR3 has 17 residues. V was clipped by 3 bases and J by 6 bases; unmatched bases: 10. Germline CDR1 is LNHNV and CDR2 is YYDKDF (reference sequence). The CDR3, as DNA: TGTGCCACCAGCAGGTCAGCGGGACAGGGGGTTGGTCAGCCCCAGCATTTT. As protein: CATSRSAGQGVGQPQHF. Full variable domain (rest looked up from reference TRBV15 and TRBJ1-5): DAMVIQNPRYQVTQFGKPVTLSCSQTLNHNVMYWYQQKSSQAPKLLFHYYDKDFNNEADTPDNFQSRRPNTSFCFLDIRSPGLGDTAMYLCATSRSAGQGVGQPQHFGDGTRLSIL.

This sequence joins TRBV4-2 and TRBJ1-2; D is uncertain. This CDR3 is 16 amino acids long. Germline V gene sequence: CDR1 LGHNA, CDR2 YNFKEQ. Trimming pared 5 bases from V and 1 base from J, leaving 17 bases between. CDR3 nucleotide sequence: TGTGCCAGCAGCTCAGATAATCGGGAACTTAACTATGGCTACACCTTC. This translates into CASSSDNRELNYGYTF.

V gene TRBV5-1 combines with J gene TRBJ1-1, with 8 bases identical to TRBD1. Looked up from germline, CDR1 is SGHRS and CDR2 is YFSETQ. The trim removed 1 base at V and 4 bases at J, leaving 3 bases unmatched. This CDR3 spans 14 amino acids. Here the CDR3 reads CASSLIGTGTEAFF. The DNA for the CDR3 is TGCGCCAGCAGCTTGATTGGGACAGGCACTGAAGCTTTCTTT.

In its sample, this clone was seen a few times. The chain couples TRBV6-5 to TRBJ1-1; 7 bases agree with TRBD1. Germline V gene sequence: CDR1 MNHEY, CDR2 SVGAGI. The CDR3 is made up of 15 amino acids. V lost 5 bases to trimming and J lost 5 bases; unmatched junction nucleotides: 11. This chain's CDR3 is CASSSSQGQGTEAFF. CDR3 in DNA: TGTGCCAGCAGTAGTTCACAGGGGCAGGGGACTGAAGCTTTCTTT.

The chain couples TRBV6-5 to TRBJ2-5; 8 nucleotides line up with TRBD1. This CDR3 is built from 15 residues. Per germline, CDR1 MNHEY and CDR2 SVGAGI. J was trimmed by 5 bases and V by 5 bases; bases with no gene match: 10. CDR3 bases: TGTGCCAGCAGTAAAAGACAGGGGAGTGGGGAGACCCAGTACTTC. Its translation is CASSKRQGSGETQYF.

V is TRBV15 and J is TRBJ1-4; the D gene is possibly TRBD1 (6 bases). The CDR3 contains 16 residues. V was shortened by 2 bases and J by 8 bases, with 18 bases between the two germline ends. CDR1 LNHNV and CDR2 YYDKDF come from the germline V gene (reference sequence). CDR3 in amino acids: CATSRRGNQGTEKLFF. CDR3 DNA sequence: TGTGCCACCAGCAGACGAGGTAATCAGGGGACCGAAAAACTGTTTTTT. The variable domain in full, completed from reference TRBV15 and TRBJ1-4, reads DAMVIQNPRYQVTQFGKPVTLSCSQTLNHNVMYWYQQKSSQAPKLLFHYYDKDFNNEADTPDNFQSRRPNTSFCFLDIRSPGLGDTAMYLCATSRRGNQGTEKLFFGSGTQLSVL.

This clone occurred a few times. The V and J genes are TRBV25-1 and TRBJ2-3; no firm D call. Per the germline V gene, CDR1 is MGHDK and CDR2 is SYGVNS. The ends were cut back, 6 bases at V and 2 bases at J, with 12 bases in the middle. There are 14 residues in the CDR3. The CDR3 is CASSQTGYTDTQYF. The CDR3 coding sequence is TGTGCCAGCAGCCAGACTGGATACACAGATACGCAGTATTTT.

This chain uses TRBV5-1 with TRBJ2-5; D possibly corresponds to TRBD2 (6 bases). The CDR3 contains 14 residues. Germline V lookup: CDR1 SGHRS, CDR2 YFSETQ. V was trimmed by 3 bases and J by 5 bases, leaving 14 bases between them. CDR3 in amino acids: CASSYLPRDETQYF. CDR3 DNA: TGCGCCAGCAGCTACCTGCCGCGGGATGAGACCCAGTACTTC.

The genes are TRBV15 and TRBJ2-7, with TRBD1 identical over 8 bases. J was trimmed by 11 bases and V by 5 bases; bases with no gene match: 20. The CDR3 spans 16 residues. Germline CDR1 is LNHNV and CDR2 is YYDKDF (reference sequence). The CDR3 bases are TGTGCCACCAGCCGTATGGGTCCAGGACAGGGAATAGGAAAGTACTTC. It encodes CATSRMGPGQGIGKYF.

This clone has only a few counts. This chain joins TRBV6-1 and TRBJ1-4; maybe TRBD1 (5 bases). The V gene lost 1 base and the J gene lost 0 bases, with 15 bases spanning the gap. This CDR3 has 18 amino acids. Germline CDR1 MNHNS, CDR2 SASEGT. The DNA for the CDR3 is TGTGCCAGCAGTGAAGTCCCGGGACTGCTAGCAACTAATGAAAAACTGTTTTTT. Amino acid sequence: CASSEVPGLLATNEKLFF.

The rearrangement links TRBV5-1 to TRBJ1-3, with D hard to call. Germline loops: CDR1 SGHRS, CDR2 YFSETQ. The V and J ends lost 0 bases and 4 bases respectively, with 8 bases between them. The CDR3 is made up of 14 amino acids. The CDR3 DNA follows: TGCGCCAGCAGCTTGGGCACACCCGGAAACACCATATATTTT. Amino acid sequence: CASSLGTPGNTIYF.

This clone was detected only once. The chain has TRBV29-1 and TRBJ1-2; D perhaps matches TRBD1 (5 bases). This CDR3 has 13 amino acids. Germline assignment: CDR1 SQVTM and CDR2 ANQGSEA. The ends were cut back, 4 bases at V and 6 bases at J, with 15 bases in the middle. CDR3: CSVVGGEYDGYTF. The CDR3 nucleotides are TGCAGCGTTGTCGGGGGGGAGTACGATGGCTACACCTTC.